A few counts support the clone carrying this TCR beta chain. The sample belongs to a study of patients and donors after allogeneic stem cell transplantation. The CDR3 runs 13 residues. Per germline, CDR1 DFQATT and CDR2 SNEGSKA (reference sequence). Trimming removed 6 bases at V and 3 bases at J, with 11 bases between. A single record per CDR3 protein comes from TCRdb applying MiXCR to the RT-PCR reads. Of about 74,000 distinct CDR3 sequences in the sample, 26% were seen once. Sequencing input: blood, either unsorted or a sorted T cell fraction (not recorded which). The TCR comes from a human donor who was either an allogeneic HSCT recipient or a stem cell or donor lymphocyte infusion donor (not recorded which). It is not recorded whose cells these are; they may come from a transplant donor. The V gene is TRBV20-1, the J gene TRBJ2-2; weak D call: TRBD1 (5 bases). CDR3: CSARQMDTGELFF. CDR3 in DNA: TGCAGTGCACGACAGATGGACACCGGGGAGCTGTTTTTT.